This T cell receptor (beta chain) was profiled in a study of blood T cell repertoires in COVID-19. Measured with immunoSEQ multiplex PCR; TCRdb has only the in-frame clones, and not every one. Here the sample spans around 41,000 clones, roughly four fifths being singletons. V lost 6 bases and J lost 7, with 11 bases in between. Germline CDR1 reads DFQATT; CDR2 reads SNEGSKA (reference sequence). The CDR3 extends over 11 amino acids. This sequence originates from a woman older than 75 with acute or convalescent COVID-19. The sample comprised peripheral blood. The chain combines TRBV20-1 with TRBJ2-3, with D possibly being TRBD2 (6 bases). The CDR3 reads CSAEGLNTQYF. Here the CDR3 DNA reads TGCAGTGCGGAGGGACTTAATACGCAGTATTTT.